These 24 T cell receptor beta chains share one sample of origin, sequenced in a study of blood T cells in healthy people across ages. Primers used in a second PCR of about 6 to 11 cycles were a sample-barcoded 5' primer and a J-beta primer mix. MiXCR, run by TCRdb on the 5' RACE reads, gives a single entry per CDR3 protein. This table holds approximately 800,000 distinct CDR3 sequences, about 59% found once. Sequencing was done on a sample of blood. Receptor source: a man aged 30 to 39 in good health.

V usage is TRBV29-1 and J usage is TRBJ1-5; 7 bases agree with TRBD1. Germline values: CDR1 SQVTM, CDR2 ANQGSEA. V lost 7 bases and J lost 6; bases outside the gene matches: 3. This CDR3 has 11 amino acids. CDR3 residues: CSATGAQPQHF. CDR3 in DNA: TGCAGCGCCACAGGGGCTCAGCCCCAGCATTTT.

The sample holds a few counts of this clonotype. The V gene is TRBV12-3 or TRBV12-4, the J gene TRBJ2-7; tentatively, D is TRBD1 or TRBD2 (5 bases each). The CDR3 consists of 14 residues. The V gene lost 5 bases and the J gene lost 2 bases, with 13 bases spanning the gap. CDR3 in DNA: TGTGCCAGCAGTCGGGGAAGGGGAGCCTACGAGCAGTACTTC. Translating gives CASSRGRGAYEQYF.

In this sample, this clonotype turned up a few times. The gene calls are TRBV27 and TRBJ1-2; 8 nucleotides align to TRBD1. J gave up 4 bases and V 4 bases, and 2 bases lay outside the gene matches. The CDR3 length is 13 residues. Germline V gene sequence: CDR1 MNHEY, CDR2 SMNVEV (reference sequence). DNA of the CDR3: TGTGCCAGCAGTTCGGGACAGGCCTATGGCTACACCTTC. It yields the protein CASSSGQAYGYTF.

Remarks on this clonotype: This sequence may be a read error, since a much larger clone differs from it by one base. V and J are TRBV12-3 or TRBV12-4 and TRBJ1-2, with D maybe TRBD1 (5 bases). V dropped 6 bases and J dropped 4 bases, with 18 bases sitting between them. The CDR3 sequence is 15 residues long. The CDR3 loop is CASSPHRDGAYGYTF. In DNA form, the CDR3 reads TGTGCCAGCAGCCCTCACCGGGACGGGGCCTATGGCTACACCTTC.

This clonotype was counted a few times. CDR3 bases: TGTGCCAGCAGCACACGAACTCGGCGGGACTACAATGAGCAGTTCTTC. It yields the protein CASSTRTRRDYNEQFF. The chain joins TRBV9 to TRBJ2-1; D is perhaps TRBD2 (6 bases). V was cut by 4 bases and J by 3 bases, with 17 bases left in between. Germline V gene data show CDR1 as SGDLS and CDR2 as YYNGEE. The CDR3 spans 16 residues.

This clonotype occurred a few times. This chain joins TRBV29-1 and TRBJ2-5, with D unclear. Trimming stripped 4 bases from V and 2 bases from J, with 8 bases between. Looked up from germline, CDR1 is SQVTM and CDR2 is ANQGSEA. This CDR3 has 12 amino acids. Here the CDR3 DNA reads TGCAGCGTTGGTGATGTTCAAGAGACCCAGTACTTC. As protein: CSVGDVQETQYF.

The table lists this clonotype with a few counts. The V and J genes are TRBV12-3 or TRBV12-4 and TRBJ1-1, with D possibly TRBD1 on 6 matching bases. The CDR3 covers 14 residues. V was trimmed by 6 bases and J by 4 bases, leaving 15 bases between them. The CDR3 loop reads CASRRTGWSTEAFF. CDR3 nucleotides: TGTGCCAGCAGGCGTACAGGGTGGAGCACTGAAGCTTTCTTT.

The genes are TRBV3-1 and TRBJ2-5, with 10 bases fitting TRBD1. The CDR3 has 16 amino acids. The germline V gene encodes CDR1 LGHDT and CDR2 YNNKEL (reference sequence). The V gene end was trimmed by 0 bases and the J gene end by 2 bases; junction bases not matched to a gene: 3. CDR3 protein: CASSQDVGQGQETQYF. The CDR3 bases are TGTGCCAGCAGCCAAGATGTGGGACAGGGGCAAGAGACCCAGTACTTC.

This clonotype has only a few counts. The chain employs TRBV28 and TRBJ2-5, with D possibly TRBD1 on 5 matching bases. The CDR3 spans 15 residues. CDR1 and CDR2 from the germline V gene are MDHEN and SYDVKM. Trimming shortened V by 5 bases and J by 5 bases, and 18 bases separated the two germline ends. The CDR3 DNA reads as TGTGCCAGCAGTCCCCAGGGTCGGGTCGGGGAGACCCAGTACTTC. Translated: CASSPQGRVGETQYF.

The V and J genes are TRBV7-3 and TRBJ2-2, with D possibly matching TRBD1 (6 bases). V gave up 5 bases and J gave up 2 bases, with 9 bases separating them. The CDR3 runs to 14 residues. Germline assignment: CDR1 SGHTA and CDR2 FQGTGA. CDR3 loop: CASSPDRNTGELFF. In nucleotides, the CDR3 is TGTGCCAGCAGCCCGGACAGAAACACCGGGGAGCTGTTTTTT.

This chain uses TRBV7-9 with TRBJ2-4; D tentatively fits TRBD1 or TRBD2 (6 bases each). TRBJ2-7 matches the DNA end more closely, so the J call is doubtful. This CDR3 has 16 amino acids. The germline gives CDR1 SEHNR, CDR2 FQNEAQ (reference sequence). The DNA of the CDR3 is TGTGCCAGCAGCCCGATCGCTGTGGGGGGCCGATACGAGCAGTACTTC. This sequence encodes CASSPIAVGGRYEQYF.

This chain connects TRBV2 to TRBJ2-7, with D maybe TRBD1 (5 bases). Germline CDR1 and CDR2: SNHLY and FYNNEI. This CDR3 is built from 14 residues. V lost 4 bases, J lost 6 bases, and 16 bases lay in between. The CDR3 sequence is CASSVSLQQGEQYF. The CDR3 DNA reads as TGTGCCAGCAGTGTAAGCCTTCAGCAGGGCGAGCAGTACTTC.

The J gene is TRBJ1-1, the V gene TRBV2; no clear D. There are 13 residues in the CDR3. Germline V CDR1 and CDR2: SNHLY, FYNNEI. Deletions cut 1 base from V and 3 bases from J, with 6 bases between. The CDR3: CASSEGTYTEAFF. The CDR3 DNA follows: TGTGCCAGCAGTGAAGGCACCTACACTGAAGCTTTCTTT.

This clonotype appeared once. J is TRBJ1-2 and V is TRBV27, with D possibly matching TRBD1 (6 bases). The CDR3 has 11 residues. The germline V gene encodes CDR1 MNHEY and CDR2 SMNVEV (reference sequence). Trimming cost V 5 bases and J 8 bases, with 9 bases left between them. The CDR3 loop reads CASSRGEGYTF. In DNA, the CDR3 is TGTGCCAGCAGTAGGGGGGAGGGCTACACCTTC.

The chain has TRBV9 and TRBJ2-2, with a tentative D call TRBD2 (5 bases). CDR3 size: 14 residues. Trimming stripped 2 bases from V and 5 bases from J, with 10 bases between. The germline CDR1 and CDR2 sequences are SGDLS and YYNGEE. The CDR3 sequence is CASSVLSETGELFF. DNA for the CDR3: TGTGCCAGCAGCGTGCTTAGCGAAACCGGGGAGCTGTTTTTT.

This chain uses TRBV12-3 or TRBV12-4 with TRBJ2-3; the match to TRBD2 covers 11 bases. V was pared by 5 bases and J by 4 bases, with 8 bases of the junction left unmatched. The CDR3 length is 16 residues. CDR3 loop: CASSLILAGGADTQYF. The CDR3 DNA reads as TGTGCCAGCAGTCTTATCCTAGCGGGGGGAGCAGATACGCAGTATTTT.

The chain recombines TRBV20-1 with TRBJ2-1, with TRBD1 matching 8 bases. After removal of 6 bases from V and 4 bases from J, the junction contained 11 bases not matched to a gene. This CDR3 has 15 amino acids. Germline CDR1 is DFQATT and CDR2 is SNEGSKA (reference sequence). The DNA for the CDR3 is TGCAGTGCCCCCGAGGGGGACAGGAGGTACAATGAGCAGTTCTTC. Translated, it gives CSAPEGDRRYNEQFF.

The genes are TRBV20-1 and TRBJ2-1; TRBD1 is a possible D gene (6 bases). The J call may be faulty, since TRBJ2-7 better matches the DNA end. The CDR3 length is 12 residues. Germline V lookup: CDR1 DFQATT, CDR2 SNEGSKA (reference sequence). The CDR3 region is CSARGALGEQYF. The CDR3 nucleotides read TGCAGTGCTAGGGGGGCCCTGGGGGAGCAGTACTTC.

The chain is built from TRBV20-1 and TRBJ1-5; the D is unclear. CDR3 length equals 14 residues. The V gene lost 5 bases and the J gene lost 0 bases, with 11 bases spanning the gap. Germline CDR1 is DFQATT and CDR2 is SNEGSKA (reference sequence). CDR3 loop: CSAARRSSNQPQHF. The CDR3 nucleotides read TGCAGTGCTGCCCGACGGTCTAGCAATCAGCCCCAGCATTTT.

The CDR3 spells CASSPATSATYNEQFF. The CDR3 DNA follows: TGTGCCAGCAGCCCAGCCACTAGCGCGACCTACAATGAGCAGTTCTTC. This sequence joins TRBV4-2 and TRBJ2-1; 7 bases align to TRBD2. Germline V gives CDR1 LGHNA, CDR2 YNFKEQ. The CDR3 contains 16 residues. V shed 4 bases and J 2 bases; nucleotides not matched to a gene: 8.

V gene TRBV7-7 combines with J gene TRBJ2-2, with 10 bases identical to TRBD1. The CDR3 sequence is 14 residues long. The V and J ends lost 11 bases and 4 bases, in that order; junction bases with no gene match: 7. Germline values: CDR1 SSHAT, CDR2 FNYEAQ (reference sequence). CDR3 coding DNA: TGTGCCGCCGGGACAGGGGCGCCCACCGGGGAGCTGTTTTTT. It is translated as CAAGTGAPTGELFF.

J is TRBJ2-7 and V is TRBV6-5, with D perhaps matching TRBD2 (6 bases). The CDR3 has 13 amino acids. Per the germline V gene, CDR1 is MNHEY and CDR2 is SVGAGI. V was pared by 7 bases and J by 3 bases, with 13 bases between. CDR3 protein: CASTTPGLYEQYF. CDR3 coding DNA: TGTGCCAGCACCACACCGGGACTCTACGAGCAGTACTTC.

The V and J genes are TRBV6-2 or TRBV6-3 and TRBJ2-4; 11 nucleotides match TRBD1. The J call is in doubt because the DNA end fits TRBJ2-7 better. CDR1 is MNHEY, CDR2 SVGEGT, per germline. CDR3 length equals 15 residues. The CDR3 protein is CASSPAGQGASEQYF. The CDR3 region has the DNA TGTGCCAGCAGCCCTGCCGGACAGGGGGCGTCCGAGCAGTACTTC.

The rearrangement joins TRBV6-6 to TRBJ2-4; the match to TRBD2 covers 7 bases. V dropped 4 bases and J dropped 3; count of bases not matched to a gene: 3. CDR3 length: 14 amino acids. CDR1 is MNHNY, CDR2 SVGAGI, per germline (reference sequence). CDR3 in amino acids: CASSLRGDKNIQYF. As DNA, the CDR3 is TGTGCCAGCAGTTTACGGGGGGACAAAAACATTCAGTACTTC.